The 10 T cell receptor beta chains reported below all come from one sample, sequenced in a study of Graves' ophthalmopathy and Graves' hyperthyroidism. TCR beta CDR3 amplification used RNA transcripts. HTBI-primed first-round RT-PCR preceded second-round multiplex PCR. MiXCR, run by TCRdb on the multiplex PCR reads, gives a single entry per CDR3 protein. The sample shows 1 million to 1.3 million distinct CDR3 sequences, less than 45% of them seen only once. The sequenced material came from peripheral blood or thyroid tissue (not recorded which). The receptors stem from an adult man with Graves' hyperthyroidism.

This clonotype was counted a few times. This chain uses TRBV4-3 with TRBJ2-2; 7 bases map to TRBD1. The germline gives CDR1 LGHNA, CDR2 YSLEER. J lost 6 bases, V lost 4 bases, and 8 bases had no gene match. This CDR3 spans 15 amino acids. CDR3 coding DNA: TGCGCCAGCAGCCGAGGACAGGACCGGCCCGGGGAGCTGTTTTTT. The encoded protein is CASSRGQDRPGELFF.

This clonotype was seen ten or more times. The chain is built from TRBV15 and TRBJ2-7, with 7 bases lining up with TRBD2. The CDR3 runs to 16 residues. The germline gives CDR1 LNHNV, CDR2 YYDKDF (reference sequence). The trim removed 0 bases at V and 2 bases at J, leaving 7 bases unmatched. The CDR3 region has the DNA TGTGCCACCAGCAGAGATCGGGCGGGAGACCCCTACGAGCAGTACTTC. Translated, it gives CATSRDRAGDPYEQYF.

This clonotype was detected a few times. This chain links TRBV11-3 with TRBJ2-2; no clear D. Trimming removed 5 bases at V and 4 bases at J, with 11 bases between. Looked up from germline, CDR1 is SGHNT and CDR2 is YENEEA. CDR3 length: 14 amino acids. The CDR3 spells CASSPGFLTGELFF. CDR3 nucleotide sequence: TGTGCCAGCAGCCCTGGGTTCCTCACCGGGGAGCTGTTTTTT.

This clonotype was picked up many times. The J gene is TRBJ2-7, the V gene TRBV12-3 or TRBV12-4; D is undetermined. CDR3 length equals 13 residues. Deletions cut 6 bases from V and 0 bases from J, with 9 bases between. For the CDR3, the DNA is TGTGCCAGCAGCCTAAGGCCCTCCTACGAGCAGTACTTC. Protein: CASSLRPSYEQYF.

V usage is TRBV10-3 and J usage is TRBJ2-7; 9 bases are shared with TRBD1. Germline V gene lookup returns CDR1 ENHRY and CDR2 SYGVKD. The CDR3 loop spans 14 amino acids. V was clipped by 10 bases and J by 3 bases; unmatched bases: 10. The CDR3 loop is CATEGGQGRYEQYF. Written as DNA, the CDR3 is TGTGCCACTGAGGGTGGACAGGGGCGCTACGAGCAGTACTTC.

J is TRBJ1-2 and V is TRBV20-1; 8 bases match TRBD1. From germline, CDR1 is DFQATT and CDR2 SNEGSKA (reference sequence). The CDR3 loop spans 13 amino acids. After removal of 3 bases from V and 6 bases from J, the junction contained 6 bases not matched to a gene. This chain's CDR3 is CSAREQGGNGYTF. The CDR3 nucleotides read TGCAGTGCTAGGGAACAGGGGGGCAATGGCTACACCTTC.

The V and J genes are TRBV7-9 and TRBJ1-2, with D possibly being TRBD1 (6 bases). The germline gives CDR1 SEHNR, CDR2 FQNEAQ (reference sequence). Between the trimmed V and J ends, which lost 5 bases and 3 bases, there was a span of 16 bases. The CDR3 extends over 15 amino acids. The CDR3 DNA sequence: TGTGCCAGCAGCCCGTACAGGGCGTTGGACTATGGCTACACCTTC. Translated, it gives CASSPYRALDYGYTF.

This clonotype appeared many times. The chain has TRBV5-6 and TRBJ1-6; no clear D. The CDR3 loop spans 14 amino acids. Germline lookup yields CDR1 SGHDT and CDR2 YYEEEE. V shed 0 bases and J shed 8 bases, with 9 bases lying between them. The CDR3 nucleotides read TGTGCCAGCAGCTTGGTGGACCCTCATTCACCCCTCCACTTT. This sequence encodes CASSLVDPHSPLHF.

In this sample, this clonotype turned up a few times. The rearrangement joins TRBV20-1 to TRBJ1-6; TRBD1 matches at 7 bases. Germline loops: CDR1 DFQATT, CDR2 SNEGSKA (reference sequence). The CDR3 extends over 16 amino acids. The V gene end was trimmed by 0 bases and the J gene end by 10 bases; junction bases not matched to a gene: 12. The CDR3 DNA reads as TGCAGTGCTAGAGATGATTCGGGGGACAGTCGGTCACCCCTCCACTTT. This sequence encodes CSARDDSGDSRSPLHF.

The J gene is TRBJ2-2, the V gene TRBV9; D perhaps matches TRBD1 (5 bases). The CDR3 length is 16 residues. In germline, CDR1 is SGDLS, CDR2 YYNGEE. The V end lost 3 bases, the J end lost 4 bases, and 16 bases lay between the germline ends. CDR3 sequence reads: CASSARSGHLTGELFF. DNA for the CDR3: TGTGCCAGCAGCGCCCGGTCAGGACACCTCACCGGGGAGCTGTTTTTT. The full variable domain, its missing parts supplied by reference TRBV9 and TRBJ2-2, is DSGVTQTPKHLITATGQRVTLRCSPRSGDLSVYWYQQSLDQGLQFLIQYYNGEERAKGNILERFSAQQFPDLHSELNLSSLELGDSALYFCASSARSGHLTGELFFGEGSRLTVL.